The present T cell receptor beta chain was sequenced within a study of CD8+CD57+ T cells in acquired aplastic anemia. The study profiled TCR beta VDJ and CDR3 using genomic DNA as template. MiXCR was run by TCRdb on the reads, yielding one entry per CDR3 protein. The profile shows about 240,000 distinct CDR3 sequences, 47% of them singletons. The CDR3 spans 20 residues. Germline values: CDR1 SGHVS, CDR2 FNYEAQ. The junction had 10 bases not matched to a gene; V was cut back by 0 bases and J by 0 bases. Points from the study as a whole: It was found that under 30 CD8+ CDR3 sequences were shared between patients and controls.

CD8+CD57+ cell expansion had been shown by flow cytometry in patients chosen for sequencing. Every patient was diagnosed with severe acquired aplastic anemia. This clonotype was detected ten times or more. Its antigen is currently unknown. The sequencing sample was made of sorted CD4+, CD8+, or CD8+CD57+ T cells (not recorded which) from PBMCs. This chain connects TRBV7-6 to TRBJ2-4, with 11 bases fitting TRBD2. The sequence derives from a human donor with aplastic anemia. The CDR3, as DNA: TGTGCCAGCAGCTTAGCGCAGGCTAGCGGGAGGTCCGTAGCCAAAAACATTCAGTACTTC. This gives the protein CASSLAQASGRSVAKNIQYF.